Listed below are T cell receptor beta chains from one sample, sequenced in a study of cytomegalovirus exposure and HLA in healthy donors. Generated by immunoSEQ multiplex PCR, the TCRdb table keeps only in-frame clones and is missing some. The table has a few hundred thousand clones, about 92% seen once; the top ten hold 3.1%. Sequences were obtained from PBMCs. The receptors here all came from a woman in her 30s in good health and CMV-seronegative. Each CDR3 is given with its conserved first and last residue.

J gene: TRBJ2-1
V gene: TRBV27
CDR3 protein: CASGPEQFF

J gene: TRBJ2-7
V gene: TRBV7-3
CDR3 protein: CASSLGPTGTYEQYF

J gene: TRBJ2-2
V gene: TRBV5-4
CDR3 protein: CASSPSSGSSGELFF

J gene: TRBJ2-3
V gene: TRBV2
CDR3 protein: CASWDVAGTDTQYF

J gene: TRBJ2-3
V gene: TRBV7-3
CDR3 protein: CASSVRSGRAVITDTQYF

J gene: TRBJ2-7
V gene: TRBV7-9
CDR3 protein: CASRPGQGTYEQYF

J gene: TRBJ1-2
V gene: TRBV2
CDR3 protein: CASRSDRRSYTF

J gene: TRBJ1-1
V gene: TRBV5-5
CDR3 protein: CASSWTGGYTEAFF

J gene: TRBJ1-2
V gene: TRBV6-5
CDR3 protein: CASTMKGFDGYTF

J gene: TRBJ2-5
V gene: TRBV25-1
CDR3 protein: CASSDPRTVAETQYF

J gene: TRBJ2-1
V gene: TRBV27
CDR3 protein: CASSLSPRNEQFF

J gene: TRBJ2-3
V gene: TRBV7-6
CDR3 protein: CASSVNTVLSTDTQYF

J gene: TRBJ2-3
V gene: TRBV2
CDR3 protein: CASSESLSTDTQYF

J gene: TRBJ2-7
V gene: TRBV27
CDR3 protein: CASSLTGGSSYEQYF

J gene: TRBJ2-7
V gene: TRBV19
CDR3 protein: CASSIGSGGSYEQYF

J gene: TRBJ2-1
V gene: TRBV27
CDR3 protein: CASRQGGTEQFF

J gene: TRBJ2-7
V gene: TRBV29-1
CDR3 protein: CSVEDQGQSSYEQYF

J gene: TRBJ2-2
V gene: TRBV5-4
CDR3 protein: CASTPGTNTGELFF

J gene: TRBJ1-1
V gene: TRBV29-1
CDR3 protein: CSVKGAKTEAFF

J gene: TRBJ2-1
V gene: TRBV19
CDR3 protein: CASSMPSGASYNEQFF

J gene: TRBJ1-4
V gene: TRBV30
CDR3 protein: CAWKFPGGALEKLFF

J gene: TRBJ2-5
V gene: TRBV27
CDR3 protein: CASSLIAGGPGETQYF

J gene: TRBJ2-1
V gene: TRBV28
CDR3 protein: CASSYRGRGHEQFF

J gene: TRBJ2-4
V gene: TRBV18
CDR3 protein: CASSPLSVREGKNIQYF

J gene: TRBJ2-7
V gene: TRBV28
CDR3 protein: CASSSGAGGSYEQYF